This TCR beta chain appears in the sequencing data of a study of neurological immune-mediated disorders. The CDR3 runs to 15 residues. Germline loops: CDR1 SQVTM, CDR2 ANQGSEA. The J segment lost 5 bases and the V segment lost 4 bases, leaving 11 bases of the junction unmatched. In Maryland, USA, blood bank volunteers were the healthy controls. Concerning this clonotype: Antigen: not known.

Study-level findings and limits: In HTLV-1-associated myelopathy, TCR clonal expansion was greatest, whereas multiple sclerosis had the least, falling below healthy controls. None of the CDR3 amino acid sequences of expanded clones recurred across subjects, suggesting private repertoires in all groups.

Over 200 million TCR-beta sequences (from 15-18 subjects) were yielded by each sequencing run. TCRdb re-called the 5' RACE reads through MiXCR, storing one row per CDR3 protein. Among tens of thousands of distinct CDR3 sequences listed, 10% were seen once. The clonotype originates from a man aged 40-49 years in good health. Sequencing input: PBMCs. V usage is TRBV29-1 and J usage is TRBJ2-7, with TRBD1 matching 10 bases. The CDR3 sequence: CSVASGTGAIDEQYF. The CDR3 DNA sequence: TGCAGCGTTGCATCGGGGACAGGGGCGATCGACGAGCAGTACTTC.